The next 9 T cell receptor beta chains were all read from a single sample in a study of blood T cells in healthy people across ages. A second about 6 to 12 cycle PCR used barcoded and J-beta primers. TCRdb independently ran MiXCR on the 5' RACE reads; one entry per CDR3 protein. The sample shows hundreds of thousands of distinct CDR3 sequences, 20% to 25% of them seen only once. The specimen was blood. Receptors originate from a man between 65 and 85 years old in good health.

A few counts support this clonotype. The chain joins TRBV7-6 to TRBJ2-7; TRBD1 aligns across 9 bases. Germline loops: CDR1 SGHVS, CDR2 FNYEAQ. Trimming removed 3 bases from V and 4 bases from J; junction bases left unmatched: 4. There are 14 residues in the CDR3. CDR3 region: CASSFRQGDYEQYF. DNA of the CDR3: TGTGCCAGCAGCTTCCGACAGGGGGATTACGAGCAGTACTTC. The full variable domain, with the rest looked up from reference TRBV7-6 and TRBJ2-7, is GAGVSQSPRYKVTKRGQDVALRCDPISGHVSLYWYRQALGQGPEFLTYFNYEAQQDKSGLPNDRFSAERPEGSISTLTIQRTEQRDSAMYRCASSFRQGDYEQYFGPGTRLTVT.

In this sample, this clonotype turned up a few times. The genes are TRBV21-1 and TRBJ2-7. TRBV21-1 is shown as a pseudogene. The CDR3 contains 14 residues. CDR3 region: CASSNETLSYEQYF. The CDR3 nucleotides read TGTGCCAGCAGCAACGAAACTCTCTCCTACGAGCAGTACTTC.

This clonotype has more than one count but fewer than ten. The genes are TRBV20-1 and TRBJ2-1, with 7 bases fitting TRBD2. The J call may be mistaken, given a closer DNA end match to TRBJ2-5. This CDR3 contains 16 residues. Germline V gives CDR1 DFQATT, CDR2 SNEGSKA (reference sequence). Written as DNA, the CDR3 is TGCAGAGCATCGATGGGCGGGAGCCCTCTTTCAGAGACCCAGTACTTC. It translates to CRASMGGSPLSETQYF.

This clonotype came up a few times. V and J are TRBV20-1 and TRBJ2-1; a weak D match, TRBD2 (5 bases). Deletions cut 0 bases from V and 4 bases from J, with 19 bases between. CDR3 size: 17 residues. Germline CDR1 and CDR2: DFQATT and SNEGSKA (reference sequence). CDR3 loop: CSARDPSSRSQYNEQFF. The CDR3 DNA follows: TGCAGTGCTAGAGATCCCTCTAGCAGGAGTCAGTACAATGAGCAGTTCTTC.

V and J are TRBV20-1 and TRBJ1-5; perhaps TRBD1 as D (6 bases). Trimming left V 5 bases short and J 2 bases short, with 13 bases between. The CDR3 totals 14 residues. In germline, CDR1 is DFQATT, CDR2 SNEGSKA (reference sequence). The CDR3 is CSASQGDGNQPQHF. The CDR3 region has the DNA TGCAGTGCTTCACAGGGAGATGGCAATCAGCCCCAGCATTTT.

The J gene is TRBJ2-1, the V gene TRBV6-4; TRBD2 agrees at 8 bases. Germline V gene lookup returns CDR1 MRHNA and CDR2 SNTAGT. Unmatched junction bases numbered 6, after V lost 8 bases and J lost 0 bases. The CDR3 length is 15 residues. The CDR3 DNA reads TGTGCCAGCGCCTCCGGGGGGGGCTCCTACAATGAGCAGTTCTTC. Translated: CASASGGGSYNEQFF.

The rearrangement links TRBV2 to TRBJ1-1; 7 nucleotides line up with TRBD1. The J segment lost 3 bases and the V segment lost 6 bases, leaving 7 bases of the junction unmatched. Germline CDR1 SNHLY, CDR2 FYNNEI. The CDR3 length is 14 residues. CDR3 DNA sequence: TGTGCCAGCAGGGGGGACAGCTTTTACACTGAAGCTTTCTTT. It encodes CASRGDSFYTEAFF.

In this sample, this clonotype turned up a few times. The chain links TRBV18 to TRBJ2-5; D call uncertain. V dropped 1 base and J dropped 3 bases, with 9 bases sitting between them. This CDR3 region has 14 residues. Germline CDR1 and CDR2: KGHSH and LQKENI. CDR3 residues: CASSPRNGKETQYF. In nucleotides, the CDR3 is TGTGCCAGCTCACCACGAAATGGAAAAGAGACCCAGTACTTC.

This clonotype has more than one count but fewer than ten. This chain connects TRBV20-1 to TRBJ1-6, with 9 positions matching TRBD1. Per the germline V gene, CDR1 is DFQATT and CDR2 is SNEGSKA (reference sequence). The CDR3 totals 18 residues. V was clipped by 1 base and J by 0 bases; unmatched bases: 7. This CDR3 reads CSARAQGARSSYNSPLHF. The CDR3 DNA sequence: TGCAGTGCTAGAGCACAGGGGGCGAGGAGCTCCTATAATTCACCCCTCCACTTT.